This TCR beta chain was profiled in a study of cytomegalovirus exposure and HLA in healthy donors. Findings and caveats of the study: The likely origin of a cluster of highly shared sequence variants was a sequencing artifact. The study put some 150 TCR beta chains on its list as cytomegalovirus-associated. It was reported in a later analysis that an Asian-associated ancestry cluster showed fewer N-insertions than the roughly 670-donor mean.

The study sampled nominally healthy donors, though unrecorded immune exposures were likely. The PCR used 60 Vbeta and 13 Jbeta primers. Assay: immunoSEQ multiplex PCR; the TCRdb copy retains only in-frame clones and omits some. The profile shows 150,000 to 200,000 clones, around 81% of them singletons. The CDR3 totals 16 residues. CDR1 is KGHSH and CDR2 is LQKENI in the germline V gene. V gave up 3 bases and J gave up 0 bases, with 15 bases separating them. This clone came up once. The antigen is unknown. Sample: PBMCs. The rearrangement uses TRBV18 and TRBJ2-7; possible D gene TRBD1, 7 bases. The receptor's source is a man between 18 and 35 years old in good health and CMV-seronegative. CDR3 residues: CASSPTGRGDSYEQYF. DNA of the CDR3: TGTGCCAGCTCACCCACGGGCAGGGGGGACTCCTACGAGCAGTACTTC.